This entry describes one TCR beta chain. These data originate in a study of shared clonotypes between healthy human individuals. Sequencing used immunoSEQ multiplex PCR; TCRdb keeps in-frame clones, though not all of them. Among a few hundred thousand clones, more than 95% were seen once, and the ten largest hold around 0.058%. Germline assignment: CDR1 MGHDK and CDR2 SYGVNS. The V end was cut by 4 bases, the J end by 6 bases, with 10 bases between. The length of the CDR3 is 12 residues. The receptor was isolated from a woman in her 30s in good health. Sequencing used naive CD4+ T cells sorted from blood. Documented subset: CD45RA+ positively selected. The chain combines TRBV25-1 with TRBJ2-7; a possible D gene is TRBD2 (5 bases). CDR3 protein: CASSVAEGEQYF. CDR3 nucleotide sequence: TGTGCCAGCAGTGTGGCTGAGGGCGAGCAGTACTTC.